A single sample gave rise to the 25 T cell receptor beta chains below, sequenced in a study of blood T cell repertoires in COVID-19. Libraries were prepared by immunoSEQ multiplex PCR; TCRdb keeps only in-frame clonotypes and omits some of them. This table has 150,000 to 180,000 clones, around 83% appearing once. Sequencing was done on a sample of peripheral blood. The receptors stem from a woman aged 55-70 years with acute or convalescent COVID-19.

The chain carries TRBV25-1 and TRBJ1-2; D might be TRBD1 (5 bases). Germline assignment: CDR1 MGHDK and CDR2 SYGVNS. There are 15 residues in the CDR3. Trimming left V 2 bases short and J 6 bases short, with 16 bases between. CDR3 loop: CASSEIGGGLDGYTF. The CDR3 DNA reads as TGTGCCAGCAGTGAAATAGGCGGGGGGTTGGATGGCTACACCTTC.

J is TRBJ1-4 and V is TRBV5-4; no clear D. Germline loops: CDR1 SGHNT, CDR2 YYREEE (reference sequence). The CDR3 runs 15 residues. Trimming took 0 bases from V and 2 from J, leaving 8 bases between them. Here the CDR3 reads CASSLGGWTNEKLFF. For the CDR3, the DNA is TGTGCCAGCAGCTTGGGAGGGTGGACTAATGAAAAACTGTTTTTT.

Many counts were recorded for this clone. The chain uses TRBV19 and TRBJ1-6, with TRBD1 identical over 9 bases. The trim removed 6 bases at V and 0 bases at J, leaving 9 bases unmatched. The length of the CDR3 is 18 residues. The germline gives CDR1 LNHDA, CDR2 SQIVND (reference sequence). The CDR3 loop is CASRAAGTGSSYNSPLHF. The CDR3 bases are TGTGCCAGTAGGGCTGCCGGGACAGGGAGCTCCTATAATTCACCCCTCCACTTT.

The chain employs TRBV30 and TRBJ1-1, with 7 bases fitting TRBD1. Germline V lookup: CDR1 GTSNPN, CDR2 SVGIG (reference sequence). The J segment lost 0 bases and the V segment lost 0 bases, leaving 4 bases of the junction unmatched. This CDR3 is 15 amino acids long. CDR3 amino acids: CAWSVSGQVNTEAFF. The CDR3 bases are TGTGCCTGGAGTGTATCCGGACAGGTGAACACTGAAGCTTTCTTT.

The chain combines TRBV7-2 with TRBJ1-1; the D gene is possibly TRBD1 (5 bases). Germline V gene lookup returns CDR1 SGHTA and CDR2 FQGNSA. With 5 bases removed from V and 5 bases from J, the gap between germline ends came to 18 bases. The length of the CDR3 is 15 residues. The CDR3 sequence: CASSQQVGGLTEAFF. In nucleotides, the CDR3 is TGTGCCAGCAGCCAACAAGTCGGGGGTTTGACTGAAGCTTTCTTT. Together with reference TRBV7-2 and TRBJ1-1, the CDR3 gives the full variable domain: GAGVSQSPSNKVTEKGKDVELRCDPISGHTALYWYRQSLGQGLEFLIYFQGNSAPDKSGLPSDRFSAERTGGSVSTLTIQRTQQEDSAVYLCASSQQVGGLTEAFFGQGTRLTVV.

The chain combines TRBV30 with TRBJ1-5, with D possibly TRBD1 on 6 matching bases. The CDR3 is 14 amino acids. The V and J ends lost 0 bases and 7 bases respectively, with 13 bases between them. Germline V lookup: CDR1 GTSNPN, CDR2 SVGIG (reference sequence). CDR3 protein: CAWSVPQGRQPQHF. The CDR3 region has the DNA TGTGCCTGGAGTGTACCACAGGGCCGGCAGCCCCAGCATTTT.

The chain uses TRBV7-3 and TRBJ2-1; 8 bases are shared with TRBD2. Germline CDR1 reads SGHTA; CDR2 reads FQGTGA. The V and J ends lost 0 bases and 1 base, in that order; junction bases with no gene match: 2. This CDR3 comprises 16 residues. The CDR3: CASSLTAGESYNEQFF. The CDR3 DNA reads as TGTGCCAGCAGCTTAACAGCGGGGGAGTCCTACAATGAGCAGTTCTTC.

The J gene is TRBJ1-3, the V gene TRBV9; D is unresolved. Germline V gives CDR1 SGDLS, CDR2 YYNGEE. The V gene lost 0 bases and the J gene lost 2 bases, with 12 bases spanning the gap. This CDR3 is built from 16 residues. The DNA of the CDR3 is TGTGCCAGCAGCGTAGATCCGGGGAGCACTGGAAACACCATATATTTT. This sequence encodes CASSVDPGSTGNTIYF.

The chain joins TRBV6-4 to TRBJ1-2, with 7 positions matching TRBD1. The germline V gene encodes CDR1 MRHNA and CDR2 SNTAGT. V was clipped by 4 bases and J by 4 bases; unmatched bases: 3. This CDR3 spans 13 amino acids. Here the CDR3 reads CASSATGSYGYTF. The CDR3 DNA reads TGTGCCAGCAGTGCGACAGGGAGCTATGGCTACACCTTC.

V usage is TRBV28 and J usage is TRBJ2-7; 8 positions agree with TRBD1. Trimming took 5 bases from V and 4 from J; bases not matched to a gene: 10. There are 15 residues in the CDR3. Germline CDR1 MDHEN, CDR2 SYDVKM. CDR3 sequence (DNA): TGTGCCAGCAGTGCCCGACAGGGGTCGAGGTACGAGCAGTACTTC. It codes for CASSARQGSRYEQYF.

The chain combines TRBV28 with TRBJ2-2; TRBD1 is a possible D gene (5 bases). Germline-derived CDR1 and CDR2 are MDHEN and SYDVKM. Trimming cost V 9 bases and J 1 base, with 12 bases left between them. The CDR3 consists of 14 residues. In DNA, the CDR3 is TGTGCCAGTCACAGTGGACAGAACACCGGGGAGCTGTTTTTT. Translating it yields CASHSGQNTGELFF.

This rearrangement joins TRBV11-2 to TRBJ2-5; 8 nucleotides align to TRBD1. V trimming: 5 bases; J trimming: 2 bases; junction bases outside the gene matches: 4. Per germline, CDR1 SGHAT and CDR2 FQNNGV. CDR3 length equals 14 residues. The CDR3 DNA is TGTGCCAGCAGCCCAGGGGGCTGGCAAGAGACCCAGTACTTC. This translates into CASSPGGWQETQYF.

A note on this clone: This same CDR3 is encoded by further DNA sequences in the sample. The genes are TRBV28 and TRBJ1-1, with 8 bases aligning to TRBD1. The CDR3 length is 15 residues. With 3 bases clipped from V and 0 bases from J, the junction kept 3 bases outside the gene matches. The germline V gene encodes CDR1 MDHEN and CDR2 SYDVKM. CDR3 coding DNA: TGTGCCAGCAGTTTGGGGGACAGGCTGAACACTGAAGCTTTCTTT. It is translated as CASSLGDRLNTEAFF.

In the case of this clone: Other DNA sequences in the sample encode the same CDR3. This rearrangement joins TRBV9 to TRBJ2-2, with 8 nucleotides matching TRBD1. This CDR3 is 15 amino acids long. The V gene end was trimmed by 0 bases and the J gene end by 4 bases; junction bases not matched to a gene: 2. CDR1 SGDLS and CDR2 YYNGEE come from the germline V gene. The CDR3, as DNA: TGTGCCAGCAGCGTAGATGGGACAGGCACCGGGGAGCTGTTTTTT. It yields the protein CASSVDGTGTGELFF.

This clone was counted once. The chain recombines TRBV10-3 with TRBJ2-5; 8 bases are a match to TRBD2. CDR1 and CDR2 (germline): ENHRY, SYGVKD. V shed 8 bases, J shed 5 bases, and the junction held 7 bases outside the gene matches. The CDR3 runs 13 residues. CDR3 coding DNA: TGTGCCATCGGGCGGGGGGAAGAGGAGACCCAGTACTTC. It encodes CAIGRGEEETQYF.

This clone has only one observation. V gene TRBV3-1 (or the pseudogene TRBV3-2) combines with J gene TRBJ2-1; 7 bases align to TRBD2. The CDR3 runs to 12 residues. J gave up 8 bases and V 4 bases, and 2 bases lay outside the gene matches. CDR1 is LGHDT and CDR2 is YNNKEL in the germline V gene (reference sequence). DNA of the CDR3: TGTGCCAGCAGCCGGACTAGTTATGAGCAGTTCTTC. Its translation is CASSRTSYEQFF.

The chain employs TRBV6-5 and TRBJ1-4; tentatively, D is TRBD1 (5 bases). Trimming shortened V by 10 bases and J by 7 bases, and 22 bases separated the two germline ends. The CDR3 loop spans 15 amino acids. Germline V lookup: CDR1 MNHEY, CDR2 SVGAGI. The CDR3 loop is CATSPGGTSREKLFF. CDR3 DNA: TGTGCCACCTCCCCCGGGGGAACCTCACGTGAAAAACTGTTTTTT.

The chain carries TRBV28 and TRBJ1-6, with 9 nucleotides matching TRBD1. V dropped 6 bases and J dropped 8; count of bases not matched to a gene: 8. Germline values: CDR1 MDHEN, CDR2 SYDVKM. CDR3 length: 15 amino acids. CDR3 bases: TGTGCCAGCAGGGGTGGACAGGGGACGCATTCACCCCTCCACTTT. It yields the protein CASRGGQGTHSPLHF.

This chain joins TRBV12-5 and TRBJ1-3; D is undetermined. Between the trimmed V and J ends, which lost 7 bases and 0 bases, there was a span of 16 bases. This CDR3 has 16 amino acids. Germline V gene lookup returns CDR1 LGHNT and CDR2 FRNRAP. The DNA of the CDR3 is TGTGCTAGTGCCGCCGACATTTCTGGCTCTGGAAACACCATATATTTT. Its translation is CASAADISGSGNTIYF.

Details on this clone: The same CDR3 also results from other DNA sequences found in this sample. The chain carries TRBV19 and TRBJ1-1; D ambiguous. V shed 3 bases and J shed 4 bases, with 6 bases lying between them. CDR1 and CDR2 from the germline V gene are LNHDA and SQIVND (reference sequence). CDR3 size: 12 residues. CDR3: CASSIRGTEAFF. DNA for the CDR3: TGTGCCAGTAGTATTCGAGGCACTGAAGCTTTCTTT.

The chain recombines TRBV27 with TRBJ2-1, with TRBD2 matching over 7 bases. The CDR3 has 18 residues. CDR1 and CDR2 (germline): MNHEY, SMNVEV (reference sequence). Trimming at V came to 5 bases and at J to 4 bases, leaving 17 bases not matched to a gene. The CDR3 nucleotides read TGTGCCAGCAGTCCGCCTCTATTTTCCAGCGGGGATTACAATGAGCAGTTCTTC. Its protein product is CASSPPLFSSGDYNEQFF.

The chain recombines TRBV6-2 or TRBV6-3 with TRBJ1-2, with D uncertain. Germline V gene data show CDR1 as MNHEY and CDR2 as SVGEGT. There are 12 residues in the CDR3. With 5 bases removed from V and 5 bases from J, the gap between germline ends came to 9 bases. CDR3 region: CASSLRGYGYTF. In nucleotides, the CDR3 is TGTGCCAGCAGTCTGCGGGGTTATGGCTACACCTTC.

The CDR3 spells CASSLAQAPYSPLHF. CDR3 coding DNA: TGCGCCAGCAGCTTGGCCCAGGCTCCCTATTCACCCCTCCACTTT. The chain joins TRBV5-1 to TRBJ1-6; no clear D. Germline CDR1 reads SGHRS; CDR2 reads YFSETQ. This CDR3 is built from 15 residues. The V gene lost 0 bases and the J gene lost 8 bases, with 12 bases spanning the gap.

The chain joins TRBV5-4 to TRBJ1-6; the D gene is possibly TRBD1 (6 bases). Between the trimmed V and J ends, which lost 4 bases and 7 bases, there was a span of 21 bases. The CDR3 is made up of 17 amino acids. The germline CDR1 and CDR2 sequences are SGHNT and YYREEE (reference sequence). DNA for the CDR3: TGTGCCAGCAGCCCCTGGGGGCAGAGTAAGGGGAATTCACCCCTCCACTTT. This sequence encodes CASSPWGQSKGNSPLHF. The variable domain in full, completed from reference TRBV5-4 and TRBJ1-6, reads ETGVTQSPTHLIKTRGQQVTLRCSSQSGHNTVSWYQQALGQGPQFIFQYYREEENGRGNFPPRFSGLQFPNYSSELNVNALELDDSALYLCASSPWGQSKGNSPLHFGNGTRLTVT.

The chain uses TRBV7-9 and TRBJ1-1; D perhaps matches TRBD1 (6 bases). Germline CDR1 SEHNR, CDR2 FQNEAQ (reference sequence). Trimming stripped 6 bases from V and 6 bases from J, with 23 bases between. This CDR3 has 16 residues. CDR3 in amino acids: CASRSRGLQGTSEAFF. The CDR3 DNA reads as TGTGCCAGCAGGTCGCGAGGGCTACAGGGAACTTCTGAAGCTTTCTTT.